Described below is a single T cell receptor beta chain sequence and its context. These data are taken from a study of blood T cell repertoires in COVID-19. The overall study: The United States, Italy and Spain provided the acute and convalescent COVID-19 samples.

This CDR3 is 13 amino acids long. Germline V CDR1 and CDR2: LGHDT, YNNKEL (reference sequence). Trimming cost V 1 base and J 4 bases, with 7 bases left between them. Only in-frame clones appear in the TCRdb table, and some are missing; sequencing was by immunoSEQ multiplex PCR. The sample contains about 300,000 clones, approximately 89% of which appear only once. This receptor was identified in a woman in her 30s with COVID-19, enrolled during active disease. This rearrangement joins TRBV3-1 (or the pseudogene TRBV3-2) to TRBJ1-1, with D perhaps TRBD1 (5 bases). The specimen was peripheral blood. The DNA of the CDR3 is TGTGCCAGCAGCCAAGCGGGGGGCACTGAAGCTTTCTTT. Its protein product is CASSQAGGTEAFF.